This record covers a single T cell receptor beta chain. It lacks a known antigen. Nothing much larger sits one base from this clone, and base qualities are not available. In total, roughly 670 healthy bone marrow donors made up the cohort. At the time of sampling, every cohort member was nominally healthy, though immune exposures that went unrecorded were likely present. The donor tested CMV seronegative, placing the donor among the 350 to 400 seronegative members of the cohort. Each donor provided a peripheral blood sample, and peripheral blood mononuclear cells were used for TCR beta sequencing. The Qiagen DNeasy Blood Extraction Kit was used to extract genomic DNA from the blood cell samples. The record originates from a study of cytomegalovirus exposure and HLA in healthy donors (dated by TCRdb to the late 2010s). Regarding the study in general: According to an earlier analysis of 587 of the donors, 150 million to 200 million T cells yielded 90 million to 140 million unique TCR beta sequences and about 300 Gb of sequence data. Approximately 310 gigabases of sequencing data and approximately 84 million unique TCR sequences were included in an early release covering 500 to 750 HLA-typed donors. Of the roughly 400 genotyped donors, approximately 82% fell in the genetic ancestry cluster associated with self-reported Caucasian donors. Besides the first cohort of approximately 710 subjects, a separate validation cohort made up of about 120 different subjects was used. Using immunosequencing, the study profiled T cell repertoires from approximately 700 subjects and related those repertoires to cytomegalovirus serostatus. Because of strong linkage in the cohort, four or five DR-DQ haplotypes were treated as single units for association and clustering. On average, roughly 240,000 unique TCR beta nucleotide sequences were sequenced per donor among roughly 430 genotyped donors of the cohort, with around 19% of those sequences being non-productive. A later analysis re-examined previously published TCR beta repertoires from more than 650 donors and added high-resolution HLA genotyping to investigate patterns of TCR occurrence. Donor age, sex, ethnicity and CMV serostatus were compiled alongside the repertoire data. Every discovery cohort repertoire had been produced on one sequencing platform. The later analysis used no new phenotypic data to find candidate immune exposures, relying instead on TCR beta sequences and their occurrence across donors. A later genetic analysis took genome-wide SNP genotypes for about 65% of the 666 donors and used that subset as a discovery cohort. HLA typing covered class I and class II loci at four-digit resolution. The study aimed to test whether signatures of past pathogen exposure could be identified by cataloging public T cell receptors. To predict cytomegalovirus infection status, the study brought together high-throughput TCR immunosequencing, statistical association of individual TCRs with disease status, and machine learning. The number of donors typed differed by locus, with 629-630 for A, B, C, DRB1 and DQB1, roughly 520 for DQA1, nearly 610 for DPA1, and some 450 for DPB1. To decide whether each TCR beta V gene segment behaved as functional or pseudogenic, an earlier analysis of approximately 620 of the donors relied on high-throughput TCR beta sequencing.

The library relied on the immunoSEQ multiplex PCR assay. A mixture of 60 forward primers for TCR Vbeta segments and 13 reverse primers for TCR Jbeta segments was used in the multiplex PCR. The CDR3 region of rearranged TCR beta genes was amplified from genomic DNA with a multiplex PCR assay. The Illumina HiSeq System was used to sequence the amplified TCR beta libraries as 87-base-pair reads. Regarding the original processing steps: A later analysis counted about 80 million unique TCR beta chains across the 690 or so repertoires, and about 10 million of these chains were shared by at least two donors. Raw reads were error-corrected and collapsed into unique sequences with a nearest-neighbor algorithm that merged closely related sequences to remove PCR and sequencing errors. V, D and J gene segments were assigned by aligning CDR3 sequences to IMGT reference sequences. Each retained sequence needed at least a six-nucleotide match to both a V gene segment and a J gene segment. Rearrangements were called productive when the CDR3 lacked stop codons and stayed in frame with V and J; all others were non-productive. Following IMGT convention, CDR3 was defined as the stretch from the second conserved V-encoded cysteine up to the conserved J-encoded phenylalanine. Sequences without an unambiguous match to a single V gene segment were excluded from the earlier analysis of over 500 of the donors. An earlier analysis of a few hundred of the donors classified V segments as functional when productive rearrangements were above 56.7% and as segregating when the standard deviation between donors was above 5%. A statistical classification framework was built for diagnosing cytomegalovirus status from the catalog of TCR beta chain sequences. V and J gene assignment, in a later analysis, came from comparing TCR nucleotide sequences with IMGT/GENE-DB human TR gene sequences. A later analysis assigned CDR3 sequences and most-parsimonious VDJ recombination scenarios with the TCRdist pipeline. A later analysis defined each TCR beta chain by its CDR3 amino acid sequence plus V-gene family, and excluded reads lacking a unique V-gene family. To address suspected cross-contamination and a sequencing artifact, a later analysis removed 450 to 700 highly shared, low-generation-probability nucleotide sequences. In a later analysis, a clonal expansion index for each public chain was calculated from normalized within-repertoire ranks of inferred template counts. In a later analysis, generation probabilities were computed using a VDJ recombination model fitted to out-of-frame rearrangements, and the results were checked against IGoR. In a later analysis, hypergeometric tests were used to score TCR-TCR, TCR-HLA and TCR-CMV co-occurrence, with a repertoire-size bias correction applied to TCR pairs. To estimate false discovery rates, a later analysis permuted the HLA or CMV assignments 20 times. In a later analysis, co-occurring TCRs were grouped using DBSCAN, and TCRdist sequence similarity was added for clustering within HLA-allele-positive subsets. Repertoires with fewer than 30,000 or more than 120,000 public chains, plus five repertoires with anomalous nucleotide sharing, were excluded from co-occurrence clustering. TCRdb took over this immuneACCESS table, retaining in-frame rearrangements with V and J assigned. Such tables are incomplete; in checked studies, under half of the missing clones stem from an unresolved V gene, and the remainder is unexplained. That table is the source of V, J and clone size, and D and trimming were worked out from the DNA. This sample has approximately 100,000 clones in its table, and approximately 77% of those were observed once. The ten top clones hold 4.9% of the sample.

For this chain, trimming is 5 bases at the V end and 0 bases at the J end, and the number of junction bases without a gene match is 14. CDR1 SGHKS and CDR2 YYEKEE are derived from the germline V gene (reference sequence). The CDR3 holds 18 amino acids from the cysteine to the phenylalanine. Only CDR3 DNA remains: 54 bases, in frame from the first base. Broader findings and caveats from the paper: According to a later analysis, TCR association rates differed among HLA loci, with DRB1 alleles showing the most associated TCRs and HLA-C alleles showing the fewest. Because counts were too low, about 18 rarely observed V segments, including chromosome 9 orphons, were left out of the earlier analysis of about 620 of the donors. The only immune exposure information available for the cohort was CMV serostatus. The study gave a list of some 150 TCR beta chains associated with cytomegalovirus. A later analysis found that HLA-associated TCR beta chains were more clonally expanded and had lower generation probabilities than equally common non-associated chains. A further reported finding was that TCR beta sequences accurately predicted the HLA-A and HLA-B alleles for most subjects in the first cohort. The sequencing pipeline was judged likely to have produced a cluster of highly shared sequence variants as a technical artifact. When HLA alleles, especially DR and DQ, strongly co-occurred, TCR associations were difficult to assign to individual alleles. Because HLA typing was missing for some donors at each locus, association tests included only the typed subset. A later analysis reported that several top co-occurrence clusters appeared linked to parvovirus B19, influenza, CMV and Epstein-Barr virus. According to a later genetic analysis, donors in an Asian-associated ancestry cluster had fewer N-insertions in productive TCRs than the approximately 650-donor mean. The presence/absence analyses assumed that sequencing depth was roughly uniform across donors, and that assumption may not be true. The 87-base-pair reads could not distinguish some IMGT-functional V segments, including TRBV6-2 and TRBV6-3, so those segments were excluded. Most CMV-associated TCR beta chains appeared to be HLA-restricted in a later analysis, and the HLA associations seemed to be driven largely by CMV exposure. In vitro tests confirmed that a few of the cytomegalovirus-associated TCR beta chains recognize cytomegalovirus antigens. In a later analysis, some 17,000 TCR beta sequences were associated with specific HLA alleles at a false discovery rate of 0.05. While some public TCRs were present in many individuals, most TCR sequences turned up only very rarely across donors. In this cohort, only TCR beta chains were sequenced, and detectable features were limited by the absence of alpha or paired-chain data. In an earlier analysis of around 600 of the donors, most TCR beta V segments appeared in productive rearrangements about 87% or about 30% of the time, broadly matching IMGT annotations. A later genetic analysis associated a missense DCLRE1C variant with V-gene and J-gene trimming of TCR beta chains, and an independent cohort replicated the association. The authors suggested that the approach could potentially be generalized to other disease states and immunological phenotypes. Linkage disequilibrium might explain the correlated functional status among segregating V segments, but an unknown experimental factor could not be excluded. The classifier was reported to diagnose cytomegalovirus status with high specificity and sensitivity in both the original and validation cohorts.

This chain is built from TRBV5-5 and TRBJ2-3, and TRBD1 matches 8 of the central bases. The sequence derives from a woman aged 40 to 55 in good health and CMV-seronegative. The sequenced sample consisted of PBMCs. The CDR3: CASSLTGGPPSSTDTQYF. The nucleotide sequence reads TGTGCCAGCAGTCTAACAGGGGGGCCCCCTTCTAGCACAGATACGCAGTATTTT.